Below, 29 T cell receptor beta chains from the same sample are listed, as sequenced in a study of cytomegalovirus exposure and HLA in healthy donors. Primers for the PCR totalled 60 Vbeta and 13 Jbeta. Sequencing used immunoSEQ multiplex PCR; TCRdb keeps in-frame clones, though not all of them. The profile shows 170,000 or so clones, approximately 80% of them singletons. The sample comprised PBMCs. These receptors all come from a boy aged 5-17 years in good health and CMV-seronegative.

This chain connects TRBV30 to TRBJ1-1; D is uncertain. V dropped 1 base and J dropped 7 bases, with 4 bases sitting between them. Germline values: CDR1 GTSNPN, CDR2 SVGIG (reference sequence). The CDR3 consists of 10 residues. The CDR3 DNA follows: TGTGCCTGGAGTGACAATGAAGCTTTCTTT. It translates to CAWSDNEAFF.

The chain combines TRBV5-1 with TRBJ2-7; tentatively, D is TRBD2 (6 bases). The CDR3 is 14 amino acids. V was clipped by 3 bases and J by 3 bases, with 13 bases between them. Germline assignment: CDR1 SGHRS and CDR2 YFSETQ. DNA for the CDR3: TGCGCCAGCAGCTGGGGGGACGACAACTACGAGCAGTACTTC. As protein: CASSWGDDNYEQYF.

This rearrangement joins TRBV9 to TRBJ1-2; D remains unclear. Germline V gene lookup returns CDR1 SGDLS and CDR2 YYNGEE. The V end lost 4 bases, the J end lost 2 bases, and 12 bases lay between the germline ends. The CDR3 extends over 14 amino acids. CDR3 sequence reads: CASSPPARNYGYTF. CDR3 sequence (DNA): TGTGCCAGCAGCCCACCCGCCAGGAACTATGGCTACACCTTC.

A note on this clone: One end of the junction fails to match germline, which may point to a read error. The rearrangement links TRBV27 to TRBJ2-2; 16 nucleotides agree with TRBD2. Germline values: CDR1 MNHEY, CDR2 SMNVEV (reference sequence). The CDR3 contains 17 residues. Here the CDR3 reads CATTGLAGGGATGEPFF. CDR3 sequence (DNA): TGTGCCACCACGGGACTAGCGGGGGGGGGAGCCACCGGGGAGCCGTTTTTT.

The gene calls are TRBV27 and TRBJ2-5, with 7 bases fitting TRBD2. The CDR3 covers 13 residues. V shed 2 bases and J 9 bases; nucleotides not matched to a gene: 6. CDR1 and CDR2 (germline): MNHEY, SMNVEV (reference sequence). CDR3: CASSLGGGGAQYF. The CDR3 coding sequence is TGTGCCAGCAGTTTAGGGGGTGGGGGGGCCCAGTACTTC.

This clone was detected a few times. This chain uses TRBV15 with TRBJ1-5; 7 nucleotides line up with TRBD1. CDR1 and CDR2 from the germline V gene are LNHNV and YYDKDF (reference sequence). V gave up 5 bases and J gave up 2 bases; unmatched junction bases: 9. The length of the CDR3 is 16 residues. CDR3 in amino acids: CATSLTDRVGNQPQHF. CDR3 sequence (DNA): TGTGCCACCAGCTTAACTGACAGGGTGGGCAATCAGCCCCAGCATTTT.

The chain uses TRBV6-5 and TRBJ1-2; possibly TRBD1 for D (6 bases). Germline assignment: CDR1 MNHEY and CDR2 SVGAGI. The CDR3 sequence is 13 residues long. V was clipped by 2 bases and J by 2 bases, with 6 bases between them. This CDR3 reads CASSYQGNYGYTF. DNA of the CDR3: TGTGCCAGCAGTTACCAGGGGAACTATGGCTACACCTTC.

Worth noting for this clone: Other DNA sequences within the sample encode an identical CDR3. The rearrangement joins TRBV30 to TRBJ1-1; D possibly corresponds to TRBD1 (6 bases). CDR1 is GTSNPN and CDR2 is SVGIG in the germline V gene (reference sequence). CDR3 length: 14 amino acids. V lost 3 bases to trimming and J lost 6 bases, with 17 bases between them. The CDR3 region is CAWRLGGAGAEAFF. CDR3 nucleotide sequence: TGTGCCTGGAGGCTCGGTGGTGCAGGGGCTGAAGCTTTCTTT. Full variable domain (outside the CDR3, taken from reference TRBV30 and TRBJ1-1): SQTIHQWPATLVQPVGSPLSLECTVEGTSNPNLYWYRQAAGRGLQLLFYSVGIGQISSEVPQNLSASRPQDRQFILSSKKLLLSDSGFYLCAWRLGGAGAEAFFGQGTRLTVV.

V and J are TRBV11-3 and TRBJ2-2, with D perhaps matching TRBD2 (5 bases). CDR3 length equals 14 residues. V gave up 4 bases and J gave up 6 bases, with 12 bases separating them. Germline assignment: CDR1 SGHNT and CDR2 YENEEA. The CDR3 sequence: CASSSVGVAGELFF. Here the CDR3 DNA reads TGTGCCAGCAGCTCAGTGGGAGTAGCCGGGGAGCTGTTTTTT. Supplemented by reference TRBV11-3 and TRBJ2-2, the full variable domain reads EAGVVQSPRYKIIEKKQPVAFWCNPISGHNTLYWYLQNLGQGPELLIRYENEEAVDDSQLPKDRFSAERLKGVDSTLKIQPAELGDSAVYLCASSSVGVAGELFFGEGSRLTVL.

V gene TRBV30 combines with J gene TRBJ2-1; no definite D call. Trimming took 0 bases from V and 0 from J, leaving 6 bases between them. CDR3 size: 14 residues. Germline V gives CDR1 GTSNPN, CDR2 SVGIG (reference sequence). The CDR3 sequence is CAWSVRVSYNEQFF. The CDR3, as DNA: TGTGCCTGGAGTGTACGGGTCTCCTACAATGAGCAGTTCTTC.

This clone has only a few counts. This chain uses TRBV11-3 with TRBJ1-3; no definite D call. CDR1 is SGHNT, CDR2 YENEEA, per germline. This CDR3 has 13 amino acids. V gave up 0 bases and J gave up 10 bases, with 10 bases separating them. CDR3 coding DNA: TGTGCCAGCAGCTTAGAAGGAGGACGGACCATATATTTT. Protein sequence: CASSLEGGRTIYF.

V gene TRBV19 combines with J gene TRBJ2-1, with 7 nucleotides matching TRBD1. The CDR3 has 18 residues. The germline gives CDR1 LNHDA, CDR2 SQIVND (reference sequence). Unmatched junction bases numbered 8, after V lost 0 bases and J lost 0 bases. CDR3 sequence (DNA): TGTGCCAGTAGTATAGATGACGGGTACAGGGGCTCCTACAATGAGCAGTTCTTC. Protein product: CASSIDDGYRGSYNEQFF.

J is TRBJ1-2 and V is TRBV12-5; 8 nucleotides agree with TRBD1. This CDR3 comprises 14 residues. The ends lost 6 bases at V and 3 bases at J; junction bases unmatched: 6. CDR1 is LGHNT, CDR2 FRNRAP, per germline. As DNA, the CDR3 is TGTGCTAGTGGCCCTGGACAGGGCCACTATGGCTACACCTTC. Protein: CASGPGQGHYGYTF.

In this sample, this clone turned up a few times. The chain couples TRBV7-3 to TRBJ2-1, with TRBD2 identical over 8 bases. The CDR3 is 12 residues long. Germline assignment: CDR1 SGHTA and CDR2 FQGTGA. Trimming took 5 bases from V and 9 from J; bases not matched to a gene: 3. In nucleotides, the CDR3 is TGTGCCAGCAGCCGTCTAGCGGGTGAGCAGTTCTTC. It specifies CASSRLAGEQFF.

The V call is TRBV5-4, the J call TRBJ2-1, with TRBD2 matching 8 bases. The V gene end was trimmed by 1 base and the J gene end by 9 bases; junction bases not matched to a gene: 6. CDR3 size: 14 residues. The germline V gene has CDR1 SGHNT and CDR2 YYREEE (reference sequence). The CDR3: CASSLFTGGSEQFF. The CDR3 DNA sequence: TGTGCCAGCAGCTTGTTCACGGGGGGGTCTGAGCAGTTCTTC.

CDR3 nucleotides: TGTGCCAGCAGCTCCCGAGGGAATGAGCAGTTCTTC. The encoded protein is CASSSRGNEQFF. The rearrangement links TRBV7-9 to TRBJ2-1; possible D gene TRBD2, 5 bases. V lost 4 bases and J lost 7, with 8 bases in between. This CDR3 has 12 residues. Germline assignment: CDR1 SEHNR and CDR2 FQNEAQ (reference sequence).

CDR3 coding DNA: TGTGCCACAACGAAACAGGGAAGGAGCACAGATACGCAGTATTTT. This encodes CATTKQGRSTDTQYF. The rearrangement joins TRBV6-6 to TRBJ2-3; D is perhaps TRBD1 (6 bases). Between the trimmed V and J ends, which lost 10 bases and 0 bases, there was a span of 17 bases. Germline lookup yields CDR1 MNHNY and CDR2 SVGAGI (reference sequence). This CDR3 contains 15 residues.

The J gene is TRBJ2-7, the V gene TRBV7-9, with 9 positions matching TRBD1. The J call may be incorrect, as the DNA end agrees better with TRBJ2-1. CDR1 and CDR2 from the germline V gene are SEHNR and FQNEAQ (reference sequence). The CDR3 is 16 amino acids. CDR3 amino acids: CASTPPVDRGFNEQFF. CDR3 in DNA: TGTGCCAGCACCCCCCCAGTGGACAGGGGTTTCAATGAGCAGTTCTTC.

This chain uses TRBV6-1 with TRBJ1-2; 8 bases are a match to TRBD1. This CDR3 region has 14 residues. Germline CDR1 and CDR2: MNHNS and SASEGT. Losses at the gene ends were 2 bases for V and 6 bases for J; bases not matched to a gene: 5. The CDR3 is CASSEQQGVHGYTF. The CDR3 bases are TGTGCCAGCAGTGAACAACAGGGGGTCCATGGCTACACCTTC.

Worth noting for this clone: At one of its ends the junction is not consistent with the germline gene, which may arise from a read error. This sequence joins TRBV7-3 and TRBJ2-3, with unresolved D. The germline gives CDR1 SGHTA, CDR2 FQGTGA. The CDR3 sequence is 15 residues long. CDR3 region: CSSSSSAAYTDTQYF. The CDR3 nucleotides are TGTTCCAGCAGCTCATCTGCGGCTTACACAGATACGCAGTATTTT. The whole variable domain, filled in from reference TRBV7-3 and TRBJ2-3, reads GAGVSQTPSNKVTEKGKYVELRCDPISGHTALYWYRQSLGQGPEFLIYFQGTGAADDSGLPNDRFFAVRPEGSVSTLKIQRTERGDSAVYLCSSSSSAAYTDTQYFGPGTRLTVL.

The chain couples TRBV7-9 to TRBJ1-1; 7 bases match TRBD1. CDR3 length: 15 amino acids. Germline loops: CDR1 SEHNR, CDR2 FQNEAQ (reference sequence). The V and J ends lost 5 bases and 5 bases, in that order; junction bases with no gene match: 11. In DNA, the CDR3 is TGTGCCAGCAGCGCCCTTCGACAGGGAAGGACTGAAGCTTTCTTT. Encoded protein: CASSALRQGRTEAFF.

The V gene is TRBV27, the J gene TRBJ1-6, with 7 bases that match TRBD1. Germline trimming cut 3 bases from V and 4 bases from J; bases unmatched to any gene: 6. CDR3 length: 16 amino acids. CDR1 and CDR2 from the germline V gene are MNHEY and SMNVEV (reference sequence). As DNA, the CDR3 is TGTGCCAGCAGTTTCTCAGGGGGTAAATATAATTCACCCCTCCACTTT. Amino acids: CASSFSGGKYNSPLHF.

This rearrangement joins TRBV9 to TRBJ2-5; 7 positions agree with TRBD1. Germline lookup yields CDR1 SGDLS and CDR2 YYNGEE. Unmatched junction bases numbered 11, after V lost 4 bases and J lost 2 bases. The CDR3 runs to 16 residues. In nucleotides, the CDR3 is TGTGCCAGCAGCTCAAACGCAGGGGGACCTCAAGAGACCCAGTACTTC. Translated, it gives CASSSNAGGPQETQYF.

This chain uses TRBV11-1 with TRBJ2-1; tentative D call: TRBD2 (5 bases). This CDR3 contains 17 residues. Germline loops: CDR1 SGHAT, CDR2 FQDESV (reference sequence). Trimming cost V 0 bases and J 3 bases, with 15 bases left between them. This CDR3 reads CASSLAELEMYYNEQFF. The CDR3 nucleotides read TGTGCCAGCAGCTTAGCAGAACTAGAAATGTACTACAATGAGCAGTTCTTC.

This clone was detected a few times. The rearrangement uses TRBV7-2 and TRBJ1-3; D uncertain. The CDR3 is 15 amino acids. V was trimmed by 0 bases and J by 3 bases, leaving 9 bases between them. Germline V CDR1 and CDR2: SGHTA, FQGNSA. The CDR3 nucleotides read TGTGCCAGCAGCTTAGCACCCGGGTTTGGAAACACCATATATTTT. Translation gives CASSLAPGFGNTIYF. Looking up the rest from reference TRBV7-2 and TRBJ1-3 gives the full variable domain: GAGVSQSPSNKVTEKGKDVELRCDPISGHTALYWYRQSLGQGLEFLIYFQGNSAPDKSGLPSDRFSAERTGGSVSTLTIQRTQQEDSAVYLCASSLAPGFGNTIYFGEGSWLTVV.

This CDR3 reads CSGDRRLNTEAFF. The CDR3 nucleotides are TGCAGCGGGGACAGGAGATTGAACACTGAAGCTTTCTTT. The chain combines TRBV29-1 with TRBJ1-1; 8 bases are shared with TRBD1. Germline values: CDR1 SQVTM, CDR2 ANQGSEA. The CDR3 is 13 amino acids. V was pared by 7 bases and J by 0 bases, with 4 bases of the junction left unmatched. The whole variable domain, filled in from reference TRBV29-1 and TRBJ1-1, reads SAVISQKPSRDICQRGTSLTIQCQVDSQVTMMFWYRQQPGQSLTLIATANQGSEATYESGFVIDKFPISRPNLTFSTLTVSNMSPEDSSIYLCSGDRRLNTEAFFGQGTRLTVV.

The V gene is TRBV19, the J gene TRBJ1-2; tentative D call: TRBD1 (6 bases). Germline CDR1 and CDR2: LNHDA and SQIVND (reference sequence). V shed 7 bases and J shed 5 bases, with 23 bases lying between them. The CDR3 runs to 16 residues. As DNA, the CDR3 is TGTGCCAGTACTGATTCCCCTGACAGGTTGGTTTATGGCTACACCTTC. Translating it yields CASTDSPDRLVYGYTF.

The chain combines TRBV5-6 with TRBJ2-2, with a tentative D call TRBD1 (5 bases). The V and J ends lost 2 bases and 0 bases respectively, with 8 bases between them. This CDR3 has 15 residues. The germline gives CDR1 SGHDT, CDR2 YYEEEE. The CDR3 loop reads CASSLLGANTGELFF. CDR3 bases: TGTGCCAGCAGCTTATTAGGGGCGAACACCGGGGAGCTGTTTTTT.

V usage is TRBV11-3 and J usage is TRBJ2-1; 7 positions agree with TRBD2. The CDR3 spans 16 residues. From germline, CDR1 is SGHNT and CDR2 YENEEA. Trimming removed 4 bases from V and 0 bases from J; junction bases left unmatched: 6. This CDR3 reads CASSSPSGVSYNEQFF. CDR3 DNA: TGTGCCAGCAGCTCTCCTAGCGGTGTCTCCTACAATGAGCAGTTCTTC.